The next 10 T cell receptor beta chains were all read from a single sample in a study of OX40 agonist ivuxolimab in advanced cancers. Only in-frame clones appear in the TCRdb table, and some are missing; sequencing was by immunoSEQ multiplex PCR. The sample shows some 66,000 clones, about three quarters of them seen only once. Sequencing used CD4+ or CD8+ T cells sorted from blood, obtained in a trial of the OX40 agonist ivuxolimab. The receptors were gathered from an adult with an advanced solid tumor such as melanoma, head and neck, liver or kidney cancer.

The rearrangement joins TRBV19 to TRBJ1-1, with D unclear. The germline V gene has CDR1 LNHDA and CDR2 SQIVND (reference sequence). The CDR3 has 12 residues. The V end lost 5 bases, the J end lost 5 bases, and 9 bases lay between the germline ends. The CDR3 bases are TGTGCCAGTAGTTGGAGTGGGACTGAAGCTTTCTTT. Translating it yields CASSWSGTEAFF.

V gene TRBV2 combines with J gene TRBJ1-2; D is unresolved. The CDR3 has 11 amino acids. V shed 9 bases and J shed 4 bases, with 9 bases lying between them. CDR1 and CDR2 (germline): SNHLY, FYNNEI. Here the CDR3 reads CASSMGYGYTF. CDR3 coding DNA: TGTGCCAGTAGCATGGGCTATGGCTACACCTTC.

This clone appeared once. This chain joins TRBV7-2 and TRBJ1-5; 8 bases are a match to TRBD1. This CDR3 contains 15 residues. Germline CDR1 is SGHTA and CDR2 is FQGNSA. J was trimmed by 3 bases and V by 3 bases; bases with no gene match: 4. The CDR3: CASSLGTGPNQPQHF. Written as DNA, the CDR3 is TGTGCCAGCAGCTTGGGGACAGGCCCCAATCAGCCCCAGCATTTT.

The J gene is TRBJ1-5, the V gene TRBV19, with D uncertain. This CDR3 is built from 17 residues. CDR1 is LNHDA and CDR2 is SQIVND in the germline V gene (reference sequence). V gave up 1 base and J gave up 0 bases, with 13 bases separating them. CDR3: CASSIGRRSNSNQPQHF. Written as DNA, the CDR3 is TGTGCCAGTAGTATAGGTAGGCGGAGTAATAGCAATCAGCCCCAGCATTTT.

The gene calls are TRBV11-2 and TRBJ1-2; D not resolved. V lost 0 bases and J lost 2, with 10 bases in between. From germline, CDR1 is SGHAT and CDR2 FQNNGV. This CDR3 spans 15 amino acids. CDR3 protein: CASSLDQDGNYGYTF. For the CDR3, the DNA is TGTGCCAGCAGCTTAGATCAGGACGGGAACTATGGCTACACCTTC.

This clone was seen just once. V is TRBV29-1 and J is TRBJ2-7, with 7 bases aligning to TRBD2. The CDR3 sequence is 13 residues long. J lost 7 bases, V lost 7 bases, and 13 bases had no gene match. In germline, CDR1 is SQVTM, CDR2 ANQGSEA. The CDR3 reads CSAWVGGGEEQYF. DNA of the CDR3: TGCAGCGCCTGGGTGGGCGGGGGTGAGGAGCAGTACTTC.

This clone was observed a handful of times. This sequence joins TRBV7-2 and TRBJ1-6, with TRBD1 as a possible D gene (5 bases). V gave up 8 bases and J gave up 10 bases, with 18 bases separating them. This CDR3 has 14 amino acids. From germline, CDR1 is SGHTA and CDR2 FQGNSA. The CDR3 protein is CASHGMGETSPLHF. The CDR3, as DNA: TGTGCCAGCCACGGTATGGGGGAAACATCACCCCTCCACTTT.

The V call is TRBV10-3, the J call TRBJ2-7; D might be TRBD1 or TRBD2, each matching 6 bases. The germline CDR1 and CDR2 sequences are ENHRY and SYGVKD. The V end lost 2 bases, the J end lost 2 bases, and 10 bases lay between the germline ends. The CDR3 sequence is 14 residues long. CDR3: CAISEDRRAYEQYF. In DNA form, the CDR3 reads TGTGCCATCAGTGAGGACAGGAGGGCCTACGAGCAGTACTTC.

The CDR3: CAISEPGTSGNYEQYF. The CDR3 nucleotides read TGTGCCATCAGTGAGCCGGGGACTAGCGGGAACTACGAGCAGTACTTC. The chain is built from TRBV10-3 and TRBJ2-7; 13 bases fit TRBD2. There are 16 residues in the CDR3. CDR1 is ENHRY, CDR2 SYGVKD, per germline. Unmatched junction bases numbered 4, after V lost 2 bases and J lost 3 bases.

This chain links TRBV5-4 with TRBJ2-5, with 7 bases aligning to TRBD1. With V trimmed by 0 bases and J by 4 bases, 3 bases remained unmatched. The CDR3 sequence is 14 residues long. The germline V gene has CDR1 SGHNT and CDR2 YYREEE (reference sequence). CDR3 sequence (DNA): TGTGCCAGCAGCTTGGTAGGGGGCTCAGAGACCCAGTACTTC. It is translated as CASSLVGGSETQYF.